The source of this T cell receptor beta chain is a study of vaccination and CD4 T cells after COVID-19. Sequenced with the Oncomine TCR Beta short-read assay was DNA taken from cultured CD4+ T cells. TCRdb redid the calling of the PCR reads with MiXCR, one entry per CDR3 protein. Of 9,800 or so distinct CDR3 sequences detected, about two fifths appear once; the ten largest clones hold around 15%. The germline V and J ends were trimmed by 1 base and 8 bases, with 17 bases remaining between them. The CDR3 is 14 amino acids. Germline V gives CDR1 DFQATT, CDR2 SNEGSKA (reference sequence). Treatment denoted: roughly 10-day PBMC culture with coronavirus spike peptide pools or control peptides (ViraFEST assay). About this clonotype: Its antigen is not identified.

The source material was CD4+ T cells from blood, cultured in vitro. This chain connects TRBV20-1 to TRBJ1-2, with D possibly being TRBD1 (6 bases). This TCR was sampled from a human donor who had recovered from COVID-19. The CDR3, as DNA: TGCAGTGCTAGAGGAGGGGGACTACACAGGGGCTACACCTTC. It translates to CSARGGGLHRGYTF.